This T cell receptor beta chain was found in a study of shared clonotypes between healthy human individuals. Study-level background: CD4 naive and memory got three plates each, CD8 naive two, CD8 memory one.

As regards this clone: The target antigen is unknown.

The length of the CDR3 is 15 residues. The junction had 3 bases not matched to a gene; V was cut back by 4 bases and J by 0 bases. Findings and limits, study-wide: Among four donors, roughly 5% of naive CD4 clonotypes were found in common. Against clonotypes common to all four donors, non-shared ones had lower generation probabilities.

Positively selected for CCR7, the CD45RO-negative cells used as naive CD8 cells excluded terminally differentiated effector memory CD45RA+ cells. TCRdb's table, derived via immunoSEQ multiplex PCR, lists solely in-frame clones and lacks some. The sample lists about 2.2 million clones, 93% occurring once. This sequence originates from a young man in good health. Some clones in this sample may be carry-over from other donors' samples. The chain joins TRBV5-3 to TRBJ2-3; 9 bases fit TRBD1. TRBV5-3 is an ORF, with its function uncertain. The sequenced material came from naive CD8+ T cells from PBMCs. The CDR3 spells CARSGGQGSTDTQYF. CDR3 sequence (DNA): TGTGCCAGAAGCGGGGGACAGGGAAGCACAGATACGCAGTATTTT.